The 12 T cell receptor beta chains presented below share a single source sample, sequenced in a study of cytomegalovirus exposure and HLA in healthy donors. The PCR ran on 60 Vbeta and 13 Jbeta primers. Assay used: immunoSEQ multiplex PCR; TCRdb lists only in-frame clones, some missing. Of roughly 180,000 clones listed, approximately 80% are singletons. Sequencing was carried out using PBMCs. The receptors were sampled from a woman in her 30s in good health and CMV-seropositive.

The genes are TRBV19 and TRBJ2-1; 10 nucleotides line up with TRBD2. The J segment lost 5 bases and the V segment lost 4 bases, leaving 11 bases of the junction unmatched. Germline-derived CDR1 and CDR2 are LNHDA and SQIVND (reference sequence). This CDR3 comprises 17 residues. CDR3 loop: CASSTPSGRGKNNEQFF. For the CDR3, the DNA is TGTGCCAGTAGTACGCCTAGCGGGAGAGGTAAAAACAATGAGCAGTTCTTC.

The chain carries TRBV6-1 and TRBJ2-6; D remains ambiguous. The CDR3 sequence is 15 residues long. Germline V CDR1 and CDR2: MNHNS, SASEGT. V dropped 5 bases and J dropped 0 bases, with 8 bases sitting between them. The CDR3 DNA follows: TGTGCCAGCAGTCCCAGGCACTCTGGGGCCAACGTCCTGACTTTC. This sequence encodes CASSPRHSGANVLTF.

V usage is TRBV18 and J usage is TRBJ1-2; possibly TRBD1 for D (5 bases). The length of the CDR3 is 13 residues. Germline V gene data show CDR1 as KGHSH and CDR2 as LQKENI. Trimming took 3 bases from V and 7 from J, leaving 12 bases between them. CDR3 in amino acids: CASSPSDICGYTF. The CDR3, as DNA: TGTGCCAGCTCACCTTCGGACATCTGTGGCTACACCTTC.

V and J are TRBV5-6 and TRBJ2-1; D not certain. The CDR3 is 12 amino acids. The ends were cut back, 4 bases at V and 0 bases at J, with 2 bases in the middle. Germline V gives CDR1 SGHDT, CDR2 YYEEEE. CDR3 amino acids: CASSHSYNEQFF. The CDR3 DNA reads TGTGCCAGCAGCCACTCCTACAATGAGCAGTTCTTC.

This clone has a single count. V and J are TRBV7-9 and TRBJ2-1; tentative D call: TRBD2 (5 bases). The CDR3 extends over 16 amino acids. V was cut by 5 bases and J by 9 bases, with 23 bases left in between. The germline V gene encodes CDR1 SEHNR and CDR2 FQNEAQ (reference sequence). The CDR3 region is CASSPVVGAPAVEQFF. The CDR3 nucleotides read TGTGCCAGCAGCCCCGTAGTGGGAGCCCCCGCCGTTGAGCAGTTCTTC.

The J gene is TRBJ2-3, the V gene TRBV7-9, with unresolved D. Germline assignment: CDR1 SEHNR and CDR2 FQNEAQ (reference sequence). The ends were cut back, 2 bases at V and 4 bases at J, with 10 bases in the middle. The CDR3 is 14 amino acids. The CDR3 DNA sequence: TGTGCCAGCAGCTTATTCGGAGAACCAGATACGCAGTATTTT. Amino acids: CASSLFGEPDTQYF.

This clone occurred a few times. The V call is TRBV4-2, the J call TRBJ1-1; 9 nucleotides align to TRBD1. CDR3 length: 14 residues. Germline lookup yields CDR1 LGHNA and CDR2 YNFKEQ. V trimming: 3 bases; J trimming: 6 bases; junction bases outside the gene matches: 5. CDR3 DNA: TGTGCCAGCAGCCATCCGGGACAGGGATCTGAAGCTTTCTTT. Translating it yields CASSHPGQGSEAFF.

The chain links TRBV19 to TRBJ1-2, with D unclear. Looked up from germline, CDR1 is LNHDA and CDR2 is SQIVND (reference sequence). V was pared by 3 bases and J by 1 base, with 15 bases between. This CDR3 has 16 amino acids. This CDR3 is CASSMGREPNNYGYTF. In DNA, the CDR3 is TGTGCCAGTAGTATGGGCAGAGAACCGAATAACTATGGCTACACCTTC.

This clone was counted a few times. The V gene is TRBV28, the J gene TRBJ2-1; D is ambiguous. The CDR3 runs to 17 residues. Germline-derived CDR1 and CDR2 are MDHEN and SYDVKM. Trimming pared 6 bases from V and 5 bases from J, leaving 23 bases between. The CDR3 DNA follows: TGTGCCAGCAGGACGACCCGATTGACGCCCGACAACAATGAGCAGTTCTTC. Its protein is CASRTTRLTPDNNEQFF. Full variable domain (missing parts from reference TRBV28 and TRBJ2-1): DVKVTQSSRYLVKRTGEKVFLECVQDMDHENMFWYRQDPGLGLRLIYFSYDVKMKEKGDIPEGYSVSREKKERFSLILESASTNQTSMYLCASRTTRLTPDNNEQFFGPGTRLTVL.

The chain has TRBV6-5 and TRBJ2-6; D is uncertain. Deletions cut 4 bases from V and 3 bases from J, with 13 bases between. The CDR3 has 16 residues. Germline lookup yields CDR1 MNHEY and CDR2 SVGAGI. The CDR3 nucleotides read TGTGCCAGCAGTTCACCCTTCGAGGATGGGGCCAACGTCCTGACTTTC. Translating it yields CASSSPFEDGANVLTF.

The chain couples TRBV27 to TRBJ1-2; 9 bases are shared with TRBD1. After removal of 6 bases from V and 5 bases from J, the junction contained 10 bases not matched to a gene. The length of the CDR3 is 15 residues. Germline CDR1 is MNHEY and CDR2 is SMNVEV (reference sequence). CDR3 in DNA: TGTGCCAGCAGCCCCCCCGGACAGGGGATATATGGCTACACCTTC. The encoded protein is CASSPPGQGIYGYTF.

The chain's CDR3 is CASSLPSPEQFF. In DNA form, the CDR3 reads TGTGCCAGCAGTTTACCTAGCCCTGAGCAGTTCTTC. The rearrangement joins TRBV27 to TRBJ2-1; a weak D match, TRBD2 (5 bases). The V and J ends lost 2 bases and 9 bases respectively, with 8 bases between them. Germline V lookup: CDR1 MNHEY, CDR2 SMNVEV (reference sequence). The CDR3 consists of 12 residues.